This TCR beta chain was retrieved from a study of cytomegalovirus exposure and HLA in healthy donors. About the research overall: The roughly 120 validation repertoires, a later analysis reported, used the same platform as the 600 to 700 first-cohort repertoires.

Repertoires were generated with immunoSEQ multiplex PCR, while TCRdb's copy carries only in-frame clones and drops some. This sample has fewer than 150,000 clones, with around 87% found just once. As concerns this clone: Its antigen is currently unknown.

Overall study results and limits: The study listed around 150 cytomegalovirus-associated TCR beta chains. Specificity of three CMV-associated chains for CMV antigens was verified in vitro.

Germline CDR1 reads SGHRS; CDR2 reads YFSETQ. The CDR3 is 15 residues long. Trimming cost V 3 bases and J 2 bases, with 14 bases left between them. The donors were part of the roughly 120-subject validation cohort, which stood apart from the roughly 670-subject first cohort. The J gene is TRBJ2-5, the V gene TRBV5-1, with a possible D match to TRBD2 (5 bases). The material sequenced was PBMCs. The TCR sequence derives from a man aged 18 to 30 in good health and CMV-seropositive. The CDR3 is CASSSGLFLQETQYF. The CDR3 nucleotides read TGCGCCAGCAGCTCAGGACTGTTCCTTCAAGAGACCCAGTACTTC.